These 30 T cell receptor beta chains were sequenced from one sample in a study of T cells after yellow fever vaccination. Using its own MiXCR run on the 5' RACE reads, TCRdb lists one record per CDR3 protein. The data hold about 340,000 distinct CDR3 sequences, with around 12% observed a single time. Specimen: CD4+ T cells sorted from PBMCs, collected 15 days after the yellow fever booster vaccination. All receptors derive from a man between 18 and 35 years old who received the YFV17D yellow fever vaccine.

The rearrangement links TRBV4-2 to TRBJ2-5; D is undetermined. Trimming took 1 base from V and 2 from J, leaving 11 bases between them. Germline lookup yields CDR1 LGHNA and CDR2 YNFKEQ. The CDR3 loop spans 15 amino acids. CDR3 nucleotides: TGTGCCAGCAGCCAAGGTAACGTCCGACAAGAGACCCAGTACTTC. Protein sequence: CASSQGNVRQETQYF.

The chain links TRBV18 to TRBJ1-1; a weak D match, TRBD1 (5 bases). The CDR3 sequence is 15 residues long. The V end lost 5 bases, the J end lost 2 bases, and 15 bases lay between the germline ends. CDR1 KGHSH and CDR2 LQKENI come from the germline V gene. Here the CDR3 reads CASSSWQGHNTEAFF. CDR3 DNA sequence: TGTGCCAGCTCATCCTGGCAGGGCCATAACACTGAAGCTTTCTTT.

This clonotype has just a few counts. This chain joins TRBV20-1 and TRBJ1-2; D not certain. This CDR3 is 13 amino acids long. Trimming removed 3 bases from V and 4 bases from J, with 12 bases in between. CDR1 is DFQATT, CDR2 SNEGSKA, per germline (reference sequence). As DNA, the CDR3 is TGCAGTGCTAGTCCCTGGGCGTCCTATGGCTACACCTTC. Translation gives CSASPWASYGYTF.

In its sample, this clonotype was seen many times. This sequence joins TRBV5-1 and TRBJ2-5, with 11 bases matching TRBD2. Germline V lookup: CDR1 SGHRS, CDR2 YFSETQ. The CDR3 consists of 16 residues. V lost 2 bases, J lost 1 base, and 4 bases stayed unmatched. The CDR3, as DNA: TGCGCCAGCAGCTTCATGACTAGCGGGGTCCAAGAGACCCAGTACTTC. Translated, it gives CASSFMTSGVQETQYF. The full variable domain, with the rest looked up from reference TRBV5-1 and TRBJ2-5, is KAGVTQTPRYLIKTRGQQVTLSCSPISGHRSVSWYQQTPGQGLQFLFEYFSETQRNKGNFPGRFSGRQFSNSRSEMNVSTLELGDSALYLCASSFMTSGVQETQYFGPGTRLLVL.

This clonotype was observed a few times. This chain links TRBV4-1 with TRBJ1-1, with D uncertain. CDR1 and CDR2 from the germline V gene are MGHRA and YSYEKL. This CDR3 has 15 residues. Trimming took off 1 base at V and 2 bases at J, with 11 bases between the two ends. The CDR3 sequence: CASSQGSGPNTEAFF. CDR3 DNA: TGCGCCAGCAGCCAAGGCTCCGGACCCAACACTGAAGCTTTCTTT.

This clonotype was seen a handful of times. This chain uses TRBV12-3 or TRBV12-4 with TRBJ1-2; TRBD1 might be the D (5 bases). The CDR3 contains 14 residues. V lost 2 bases to trimming and J lost 8 bases, with 15 bases between them. In DNA, the CDR3 is TGTGCCAGCAGTTTAAGGAGAGAAGCAGGGGGCTACACCTTC. It encodes CASSLRREAGGYTF.

The chain employs TRBV20-1 and TRBJ1-1, with no clear D. The CDR3 runs to 13 residues. V gave up 6 bases and J gave up 4 bases, with 15 bases separating them. Germline assignment: CDR1 DFQATT and CDR2 SNEGSKA (reference sequence). CDR3 residues: CSARRGASTEAFF. Written as DNA, the CDR3 is TGCAGTGCCCGTCGGGGAGCCAGCACTGAAGCTTTCTTT.

The chain employs TRBV6-5 and TRBJ2-1; maybe TRBD2 (5 bases). Germline V CDR1 and CDR2: MNHEY, SVGAGI. The germline V and J ends were trimmed by 5 bases and 4 bases, with 12 bases remaining between them. This CDR3 is built from 14 residues. CDR3 in amino acids: CASSPAWTYNEQFF. CDR3 in DNA: TGTGCCAGCAGTCCAGCCTGGACTTACAATGAGCAGTTCTTC.

The genes are TRBV14 and TRBJ2-1; D is unresolved. CDR3 size: 16 residues. V lost 0 bases and J lost 1, with 10 bases in between. Germline values: CDR1 SGHDN, CDR2 FVKESK. CDR3: CASSQDLPWSYNEQFF. CDR3 nucleotide sequence: TGTGCCAGCAGCCAAGATTTACCCTGGTCCTACAATGAGCAGTTCTTC.

This chain joins TRBV5-1 and TRBJ2-3; 8 nucleotides line up with TRBD1. J lost 3 bases, V lost 9 bases, and 9 bases had no gene match. CDR1 SGHRS and CDR2 YFSETQ come from the germline V gene. The CDR3 is 14 amino acids. CDR3 in DNA: TGCGCCACGAGGACAGGGAGGAGTACAGATACGCAGTATTTT. Its protein is CATRTGRSTDTQYF.

V and J are TRBV25-1 and TRBJ1-6; D gene unclear. The V and J ends lost 3 bases and 9 bases respectively, with 15 bases between them. CDR3 length: 15 amino acids. In germline, CDR1 is MGHDK, CDR2 SYGVNS. The chain's CDR3 is CASSDHPDEVSPLHF. The DNA for the CDR3 is TGTGCCAGCAGTGATCACCCGGATGAAGTTTCACCCCTCCACTTT.

This clonotype turned up a few times. The rearrangement links TRBV6-2 or TRBV6-3 to TRBJ2-2; 11 positions match TRBD1. The CDR3 length is 14 residues. Germline CDR1 and CDR2: MNHEY and SVGEGT. Germline trimming cut 6 bases from V and 5 bases from J; bases unmatched to any gene: 2. CDR3: CASRGQGETGELFF. CDR3 in DNA: TGTGCCAGCAGGGGACAGGGGGAAACCGGGGAGCTGTTTTTT.

This clonotype was picked up a small number of times. This chain connects TRBV6-5 to TRBJ1-4; D call uncertain. CDR1 and CDR2 (germline): MNHEY, SVGAGI. V was cut by 0 bases and J by 8 bases, with 13 bases left in between. The CDR3 is 15 amino acids. The CDR3 DNA reads TGTGCCAGCAGTTACTCGGGCGGGTTGGGCGAAAAACTGTTTTTT. Encoded protein: CASSYSGGLGEKLFF.

A few counts support this clonotype. The chain couples TRBV20-1 to TRBJ2-5, with D possibly being TRBD1 (7 bases). This CDR3 has 12 amino acids. Germline V gene lookup returns CDR1 DFQATT and CDR2 SNEGSKA (reference sequence). V was shortened by 3 bases and J by 9 bases, with 14 bases between the two germline ends. The CDR3 protein is CSARQGGEPQYF. CDR3 nucleotide sequence: TGCAGTGCTAGGCAGGGGGGCGAGCCCCAGTACTTC.

This clonotype showed up just once. The rearrangement uses TRBV20-1 and TRBJ2-3, with D tentatively TRBD2 (5 bases). V dropped 6 bases and J dropped 8 bases, with 9 bases sitting between them. The CDR3 sequence is 10 residues long. The germline CDR1 and CDR2 sequences are DFQATT and SNEGSKA (reference sequence). Here the CDR3 reads CSAKRATQYF. CDR3 DNA sequence: TGCAGTGCCAAGAGGGCTACGCAGTATTTT.

J is TRBJ2-1 and V is TRBV4-3; 12 bases are a match to TRBD2. The J segment lost 4 bases and the V segment lost 4 bases, leaving 8 bases of the junction unmatched. The CDR3 has 17 residues. Germline CDR1 LGHNA, CDR2 YSLEER. In DNA form, the CDR3 reads TGCGCCAGCAGCCGGGCCCTAGCGGGGGGGCATTACAATGAGCAGTTCTTC. This gives the protein CASSRALAGGHYNEQFF.

This clonotype has just a few counts. This chain joins TRBV5-1 and TRBJ1-3; no firm D call. V lost 4 bases and J lost 6, with 17 bases in between. In germline, CDR1 is SGHRS, CDR2 YFSETQ. This CDR3 spans 15 amino acids. This chain's CDR3 is CASSLDTAAENTIYF. For the CDR3, the DNA is TGCGCCAGCAGCCTAGATACTGCGGCCGAAAACACCATATATTTT.

The J gene is TRBJ2-5, the V gene TRBV6-2 or TRBV6-3; no clear D. CDR3 length equals 14 residues. Trimming left V 7 bases short and J 2 bases short, with 14 bases between. Germline-derived CDR1 and CDR2 are MNHEY and SVGEGT. CDR3 protein: CASTSGGDQETQYF. CDR3 DNA: TGTGCCAGCACCTCCGGTGGGGATCAAGAGACCCAGTACTTC.

This clonotype was picked up a small number of times. V and J are TRBV7-2 and TRBJ2-5, with 11 bases fitting TRBD2. CDR1 is SGHTA and CDR2 is FQGNSA in the germline V gene. This CDR3 is 19 amino acids long. The ends lost 5 bases at V and 0 bases at J; junction bases unmatched: 14. The CDR3 here is CASSPLTSGVLLYQETQYF. As DNA, the CDR3 is TGTGCCAGCAGCCCGCTGACTAGCGGGGTCTTACTGTACCAAGAGACCCAGTACTTC.

This clonotype was counted a single time. Since a much larger clone is just one base distant, this may be a read error. The V and J genes are TRBV27 and TRBJ1-2, with 9 bases fitting TRBD1. The CDR3 sequence is 13 residues long. From germline, CDR1 is MNHEY and CDR2 SMNVEV (reference sequence). The CDR3 DNA sequence: TGTGCCAGCAGTTTTACAGGGGGCTATGGCTTCACCTTC. It encodes CASSFTGGYGFTF.

The rearrangement uses TRBV24-1 and TRBJ2-3; a possible D gene is TRBD2 (5 bases). The CDR3 sequence is 11 residues long. Germline CDR1 reads KGHDR; CDR2 reads SFDVKD. The ends were cut back, 6 bases at V and 11 bases at J, with 11 bases in the middle. DNA for the CDR3: TGTGCCACCAGTACGAGGGAATGGCAGTATTTT. This encodes CATSTREWQYF.

This clonotype was seen once. The chain links TRBV28 to TRBJ2-1; D is unclear. The V and J ends lost 2 bases and 10 bases respectively, with 9 bases between them. The CDR3 totals 12 residues. Germline V lookup: CDR1 MDHEN, CDR2 SYDVKM. The CDR3 region is CASSLERLEQFF. The CDR3 nucleotides read TGTGCCAGCAGTTTAGAGAGGTTAGAGCAGTTCTTC.

There are a few counts of this clonotype. V and J are TRBV10-3 and TRBJ2-5; tentative D call: TRBD2 (5 bases). V was trimmed by 0 bases and J by 1 base, leaving 12 bases between them. The CDR3 has 16 amino acids. Germline CDR1 ENHRY, CDR2 SYGVKD. CDR3 in amino acids: CAISESIFAGQETQYF. The CDR3 DNA reads as TGTGCCATCAGTGAGTCGATCTTCGCGGGCCAAGAGACCCAGTACTTC.

This sequence joins TRBV7-9 and TRBJ1-2; TRBD1 is a possible D gene (5 bases). V lost 2 bases to trimming and J lost 4 bases, with 14 bases between them. This CDR3 region has 15 residues. The germline gives CDR1 SEHNR, CDR2 FQNEAQ (reference sequence). DNA of the CDR3: TGTGCCAGCAGCTTATCCCACAGGCCAGTCTATGGCTACACCTTC. It yields the protein CASSLSHRPVYGYTF.

A few counts support this clonotype. The V gene is TRBV5-1, the J gene TRBJ2-7; 8 bases map to TRBD1. The CDR3 sequence is 14 residues long. V gave up 5 bases and J gave up 6 bases; unmatched junction bases: 10. Germline CDR1 is SGHRS and CDR2 is YFSETQ. In DNA form, the CDR3 reads TGCGCCAGCAGAAACGGACAGGGTTCTCGCGAGCAGTACTTC. Protein sequence: CASRNGQGSREQYF.

The chain carries TRBV6-5 and TRBJ1-1; no definite D call. The CDR3 length is 15 residues. Trimming stripped 4 bases from V and 3 bases from J, with 15 bases between. CDR1 is MNHEY, CDR2 SVGAGI, per germline. In DNA, the CDR3 is TGTGCCAGCAGTTTAGATATGTGGGGTGACACTGAAGCTTTCTTT. Translating gives CASSLDMWGDTEAFF.

V gene TRBV6-5 combines with J gene TRBJ1-1; D uncertain. The germline CDR1 and CDR2 sequences are MNHEY and SVGAGI. The CDR3 loop spans 15 amino acids. V lost 6 bases, J lost 4 bases, and 18 bases lay in between. CDR3 residues: CASSPPRGEGTEAFF. Here the CDR3 DNA reads TGTGCCAGCAGCCCGCCCCGGGGTGAGGGCACTGAAGCTTTCTTT.

This clonotype was observed a few times. This sequence joins TRBV10-3 and TRBJ1-1; 9 bases are shared with TRBD1. Trimming cost V 2 bases and J 10 bases; bases outside gene matches: 17. Per the germline V gene, CDR1 is ENHRY and CDR2 is SYGVKD. The CDR3 is 17 amino acids. Here the CDR3 DNA reads TGTGCCATCAGTGAGGCTCCGGGACAGGGAGGTTCCATTGGAGCTTTCTTT. Encoded protein: CAISEAPGQGGSIGAFF.

The chain employs TRBV12-3 or TRBV12-4 and TRBJ1-1; weak D call: TRBD1 (6 bases). The V and J ends lost 5 bases and 0 bases respectively, with 19 bases between them. This CDR3 contains 17 residues. The DNA of the CDR3 is TGTGCCAGCAGTCCTGGGACATTAGCCCAATTGAACACTGAAGCTTTCTTT. This gives the protein CASSPGTLAQLNTEAFF.

This clonotype showed up just a few times. The chain has TRBV12-3 or TRBV12-4 and TRBJ2-7, with D unresolved. The CDR3 spans 14 residues. Deletions cut 4 bases from V and 6 bases from J, with 16 bases between. CDR3 region: CASSYNLRAAEQYF. The CDR3 DNA is TGTGCCAGCAGTTATAACTTAAGGGCCGCCGAGCAGTACTTC.